This T cell receptor (beta chain) was profiled in a study of blood T cell repertoires in COVID-19 (TCRdb year 2020). Some background on the complete study: Samples covering the acute and convalescent phases of COVID-19 were provided by collaborators in the United States, Italy and Spain. Samples were obtained from the ongoing ImmuneRACE study (first 160 participants) and from roughly 1,300 subjects provided by 6 global collaborators. Subjects who had been exposed to COVID-19, were actively infected with it, or had recovered from it provided the deeply sampled blood TCRbeta repertoires that made up the dataset. Where available, HLA class I and class II types were obtained from metadata supplied by the sample provider rather than from assay-based typing. Sample metadata almost always included a de-identified subject ID, COVID-19 status, age in years and sex. The prospective study material was composed of cDNA or gDNA derived from T cells, B-cell-depleted T cells, or PBMCs. The repertoires were made available in a free public database intended to serve as a resource for research on the immune response to SARS-CoV-2.

The immunoSEQ Assay, a bias-controlled multiplex PCR, was used to amplify TCRbeta CDR3 regions from genomic DNA. The authors' analysis ran thus. Within the assay, amplification of reference gene primers was used to estimate how many nucleated cells each sample contained. To quantify the absolute abundance of each unique TCRbeta CDR3 rearrangement, sequence reads were collapsed and filtered. For each sample, productive Simpson clonality was calculated as the square root of Simpson's diversity index across productive rearrangements. In TCRdb, the immuneACCESS table is reduced to in-frame sequences with V and J assigned. These tables do not hold every clone; where another copy was compared, an unresolved V gene accounts for under half, and the others remain unexplained. D and trimming were read from the DNA, whereas the V and J calls and clone size are those reported in that table. This sample is represented by some 160,000 clones; about 83% of them were singletons. Over 10% of the sample belongs to the ten largest clones.

The full study reports these points: How much clinical and demographic metadata was included differed by source and by participant, and the metadata was provided uncurated.

This clone has only one observation. Its recognized antigen is unknown. Compared with germline, one end of the junction differs, possibly owing to a read error. Via the germline V gene (reference sequence), CDR1 is SSHAT and CDR2 FNYEAQ. The CDR3 holds 15 amino acids from the cysteine to the phenylalanine. Solely the CDR3 DNA is kept, with 45 bases framed from the first base. Samples from volunteer blood donors who had recovered from COVID-19 were contributed by a second Seattle source. The collaborating institutions used their own protocols to collect whole blood in K2EDTA tubes. Collaborator samples were shipped for TCRbeta analysis as frozen whole blood, isolated PBMCs, or DNA extracted from either sample type.

Recombination linked TRBV7-7 to TRBJ2-1; 5 matching bases give a weak D call of TRBD2. Sequences were obtained from peripheral blood. The clonotype originates from a man in his 70s who had recovered from COVID-19. The DNA sequence is as follows: TGTGCTAGCAGCTTAAACGGGAACTCCTACAATGAGCAGTTCTTC. This codes for CASSLNGNSYNEQFF.